This T cell receptor beta chain was identified in a study of Tregs in tolerant kidney transplant recipients. Study-wide results and caveats: This study did not directly address biological reproducibility. The small number of patients limits these findings pending further validation.

Of note for this clone: The antigen remains undetermined. The CDR3 extends 3 residues past the end of the read, so its final part is completed from the germline J gene.

The CDR3 extends over 15 amino acids. Germline V gene lookup returns CDR1 SGHTA and CDR2 FQGNSA. With V trimmed by 5 bases and J by 4 bases, 5 bases remained unmatched. Here immunoSEQ multiplex PCR was the method, and the copy in TCRdb shows in-frame clones only, minus some. The sample table sets out roughly 48,000 clones. The sample was CD4+ T cells from blood, taken before the transplant. This receptor was obtained from a human donor who received a combined kidney and bone marrow transplant. The V call is TRBV7-2, the J call TRBJ2-2, with 9 nucleotides matching TRBD1. CDR3 DNA, as far as it was read: TGTGCCAGCAGCCGACAGGGGGAACGCACCGGGGAG. Residues: CASSRQGERTGE. The entire CDR3 is CASSRQGERTGELFF.